This T cell receptor beta chain was retrieved from a study of shared clonotypes between healthy human individuals. Data came from immunoSEQ multiplex PCR; TCRdb stores just in-frame clones and leaves some out. The table has roughly 2.5 million clones, about 92% seen once. CDR3 size: 13 residues. With V trimmed by 6 bases and J by 8 bases, 7 bases remained unmatched. Germline loops: CDR1 MDHEN, CDR2 SYDVKM. This TCR derives from a young man in good health. The J gene is TRBJ1-2, the V gene TRBV28, with TRBD1 matching over 9 bases. Source material: naive CD4+ T cells sorted from blood. Described subset: CD45RA+ positively selected. CDR3 coding DNA: TGTGCCAGCAGGAGCCGGGACAGGGTCGGCTACACCTTC. It encodes CASRSRDRVGYTF.